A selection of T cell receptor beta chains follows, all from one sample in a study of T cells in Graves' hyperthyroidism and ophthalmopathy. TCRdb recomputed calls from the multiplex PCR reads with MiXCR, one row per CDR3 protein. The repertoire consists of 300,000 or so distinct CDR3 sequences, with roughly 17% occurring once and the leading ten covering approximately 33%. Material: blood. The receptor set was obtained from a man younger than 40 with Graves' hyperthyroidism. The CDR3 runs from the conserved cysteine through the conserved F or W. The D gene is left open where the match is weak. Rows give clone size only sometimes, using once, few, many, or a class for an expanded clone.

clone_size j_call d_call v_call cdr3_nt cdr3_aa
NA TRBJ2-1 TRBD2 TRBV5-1 TGCGCCAGCAGCATTAGCGGGAGGGCCTTTGAGCAGTTCTTC CASSISGRAFEQFF
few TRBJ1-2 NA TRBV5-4 TGTGCCAGCAGCTTGGCGGTGCAGAACTATGGCTACACCTTC CASSLAVQNYGYTF
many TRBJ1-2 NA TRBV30 TGTGCCTGGAATTTGAGATTTCGCATTCACAACTATGGCTACACCTTC CAWNLRFRIHNYGYTF
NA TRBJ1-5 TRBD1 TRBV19 TGTGCCAGTAGTATAGGGGGACAGGGAGGCCAGCCCCAGCATTTT CASSIGGQGGQPQHF
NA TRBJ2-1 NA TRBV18 TGTGCCAGCTCACCACCGGGAATAGGTTTGACTGAGCAGTTCTTC CASSPPGIGLTEQFF
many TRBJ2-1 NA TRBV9 TGTGCCAGCAGCGTAGAAAGTGGGTCTCATGGTGAGCAGTTCTTC CASSVESGSHGEQFF
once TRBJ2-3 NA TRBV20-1 TGCAGTGCTAGGGCCTTCGGGGGCGGCACAGATACGCAGTATTTT CSARAFGGGTDTQYF
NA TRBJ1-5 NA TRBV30 TGTGCCTGGAGTGTACTCAGGGACGGTCAGCCCCAGCATTTT CAWSVLRDGQPQHF
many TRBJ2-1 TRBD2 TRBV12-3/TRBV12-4 TGTGCCAGCAGTCCGCTAGCGGGAGGGCACAATGAGCAGTTCTTC CASSPLAGGHNEQFF
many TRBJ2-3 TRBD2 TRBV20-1 TGCAGTGCTACCGAGCGGGAGGCGTCAGATACGCAGTATTTT CSATEREASDTQYF
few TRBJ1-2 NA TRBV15 TGTGCCACCAGCAGAGACCCCCTGGGGGGCTATGGCTACACCTTC CATSRDPLGGYGYTF
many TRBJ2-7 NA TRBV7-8 TGTGCCAGCAGCCTAGAAGTGGGGGGCACGTACGAGCAGTACTTC CASSLEVGGTYEQYF
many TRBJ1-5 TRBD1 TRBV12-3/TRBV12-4 TGTGCCAGCAGCCACCTCGGACAGGGAATAAATGATTGGAATCAGCCCCAGCATTTT CASSHLGQGINDWNQPQHF
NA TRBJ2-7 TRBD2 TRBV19 TGTGCCAGTAGCCGGGGACTAGTCGGAGAGCAGTACTTC CASSRGLVGEQYF
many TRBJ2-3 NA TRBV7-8 TGTGCCAGCAGCCCGAACCCGCGGTCGGCAGATACGCAGTATTTT CASSPNPRSADTQYF
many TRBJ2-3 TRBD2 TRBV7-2 TGTGCCAGCAGTAATAGCGGGAGCACAGATACGCAGTATTTT CASSNSGSTDTQYF
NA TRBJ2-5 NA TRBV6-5 TGTGCCAGCAGTTACTCGATCGCGCGCAGCCAAGAGACCCAGTACTTC CASSYSIARSQETQYF
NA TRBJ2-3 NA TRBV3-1 TGTGCCAGCAGCCAACGGTTCCCGAGAGGCACAGATACGCAGTATTTT CASSQRFPRGTDTQYF